One sample yielded the 30 T cell receptor beta chains listed below, sequenced in a study of regulatory T cells in long-lasting Graves disease. Time point of the sample: persistent/refractory GD, antithyroid drugs over 5 years with positive TRAb. Isolated PBMC RNA provided the starting material for the TCR library. Arm-PCR with iRepertoire HTBI primers amplified the CDR3 regions for these TCR beta libraries. TCRdb redid the calling of the multiplex PCR reads with MiXCR, one entry per CDR3 protein. Found here are about 290,000 distinct CDR3 sequences, 20% to 25% of them singletons; the top ten hold approximately 60%. Sequences were derived from peripheral blood mononuclear cells (PBMCs), sampled when the disease was refractory, from a patient treated with antithyroid drugs. The receptors stem from a female donor with Graves disease.

This clonotype was recorded a few times. V gene TRBV6-1 combines with J gene TRBJ1-2; D might be TRBD1 (6 bases). Germline V lookup: CDR1 MNHNS, CDR2 SASEGT. Trimming took 5 bases from V and 6 from J, leaving 13 bases between them. The CDR3 extends over 13 amino acids. The CDR3 sequence is CASSPRQANGYTF. In DNA, the CDR3 is TGTGCCAGCAGTCCGCGACAGGCGAATGGCTACACCTTC.

The rearrangement joins TRBV6-2 or TRBV6-3 to TRBJ2-5, with unresolved D. The J call may be wrong; the DNA end is better matched by TRBJ2-7. Germline V gives CDR1 MNHEY, CDR2 SVGEGT. CDR3 length: 14 amino acids. This CDR3 is CASSYLASSYEQYF. In nucleotides, the CDR3 is TGTGCCAGCAGTTACTTGGCTAGCTCCTACGAGCAGTACTTC.

A note on this clonotype: A much larger clone lies a single base off, so this may be a read error. The gene calls are TRBV6-2 or TRBV6-3 and TRBJ1-1; the D is unclear. The CDR3 loop spans 14 amino acids. Trimming left V 6 bases short and J 0 bases short, with 11 bases between. Germline V gene data show CDR1 as MNHEY and CDR2 as SVGEGT. CDR3 DNA sequence: TGTGCCAGCAGCCATCTCAGGCTGAACACTGAAGCTTTCTTT. Translating gives CASSHLRLNTEAFF.

This clonotype has a count of ten or more. The chain recombines TRBV6-1 with TRBJ1-5; the match to TRBD1 covers 7 bases. The CDR3 runs to 14 residues. The V gene's germline CDR1 is MNHNS and CDR2 SASEGT. The ends lost 5 bases at V and 5 bases at J; junction bases unmatched: 6. CDR3 bases: TGTGCCAGCAGTAGGGGCAGGGGGGATCAGCCCCAGCATTTT. Translated: CASSRGRGDQPQHF.

This clonotype was counted many times. This chain connects TRBV10-3 to TRBJ1-2, with D unclear. The germline gives CDR1 ENHRY, CDR2 SYGVKD. Trimming stripped 5 bases from V and 3 bases from J, with 7 bases between. The CDR3 sequence is 12 residues long. The CDR3 reads CAISTADYGYTF. The CDR3 bases are TGTGCCATCAGTACAGCAGACTATGGCTACACCTTC.

This clonotype was seen many times. The V call is TRBV11-2, the J call TRBJ2-7, with a possible D match to TRBD2 (5 bases). Germline CDR1 and CDR2: SGHAT and FQNNGV. There are 14 residues in the CDR3. V lost 3 bases to trimming and J lost 3 bases, with 12 bases between them. The CDR3 loop reads CASSFRGGNYEQYF. Written as DNA, the CDR3 is TGTGCCAGCAGCTTTCGTGGAGGCAACTACGAGCAGTACTTC.

This clonotype was counted ten times or more. V is TRBV28 and J is TRBJ1-5, with 8 nucleotides matching TRBD1. CDR3 size: 16 residues. The V segment lost 3 bases and the J segment 4 bases; nucleotides outside the gene matches: 8. Germline V CDR1 and CDR2: MDHEN, SYDVKM. CDR3 sequence: CASSFHLGQANQPQHF. CDR3 sequence (DNA): TGTGCCAGCAGTTTCCATCTGGGACAGGCTAATCAGCCCCAGCATTTT.

A few counts support this clonotype. The chain combines TRBV30 with TRBJ1-1; tentatively, D is TRBD1 (6 bases). There are 14 residues in the CDR3. The germline V and J ends were trimmed by 7 bases and 4 bases, with 19 bases remaining between them. The germline V gene encodes CDR1 GTSNPN and CDR2 SVGIG (reference sequence). The CDR3 DNA reads as TGTGCCTCATCTCGGACAGACTCTAGCACTGAAGCTTTCTTT. Translation: CASSRTDSSTEAFF.

The chain has TRBV7-8 and TRBJ2-3, with D tentatively TRBD1 or TRBD2 (5 bases each). The V gene's germline CDR1 is SGHVS and CDR2 FQNEAQ. Trimming stripped 1 base from V and 2 bases from J, with 19 bases between. CDR3 size: 18 residues. In DNA form, the CDR3 reads TGTGCCAGCAGCTTAGAGAAACAGGCGAGGGTGGTCACAGATACGCAGTATTTT. It yields the protein CASSLEKQARVVTDTQYF.

This clonotype was detected many times. This rearrangement joins TRBV27 to TRBJ1-1, with no clear D. Germline lookup yields CDR1 MNHEY and CDR2 SMNVEV (reference sequence). Deletions cut 7 bases from V and 0 bases from J, with 6 bases between. The CDR3 covers 12 residues. CDR3 amino acids: CASTGLNTEAFF. In nucleotides, the CDR3 is TGTGCCAGCACGGGATTGAACACTGAAGCTTTCTTT.

This clonotype came up many times. The chain employs TRBV7-2 and TRBJ2-2; 14 positions match TRBD2. J was trimmed by 11 bases and V by 5 bases; bases with no gene match: 4. Looked up from germline, CDR1 is SGHTA and CDR2 is FQGNSA. CDR3 length: 14 amino acids. CDR3 sequence: CASSLGTSGSELFF. The DNA of the CDR3 is TGTGCCAGCAGCCTCGGGACTAGCGGGAGTGAGCTGTTTTTT.

This clonotype occurred many times. The V and J genes are TRBV2 and TRBJ2-5, with D unclear. CDR1 SNHLY and CDR2 FYNNEI come from the germline V gene. V lost 7 bases and J lost 0, with 6 bases in between. CDR3 size: 12 residues. CDR3 in amino acids: CASTEYQETQYF. CDR3 coding DNA: TGTGCCAGCACGGAGTACCAAGAGACCCAGTACTTC. Drawing the rest from reference TRBV2 and TRBJ2-5, the complete variable domain is EPEVTQTPSHQVTQMGQEVILRCVPISNHLYFYWYRQILGQKVEFLVSFYNNEISEKSEIFDDQFSVERPDGSNFTLKIRSTKLEDSAMYFCASTEYQETQYFGPGTRLLVL.

Many counts were recorded for this clonotype. The V call is TRBV7-9, the J call TRBJ1-2; 11 nucleotides match TRBD1. Trimming removed 4 bases from V and 5 bases from J; junction bases left unmatched: 3. This CDR3 contains 14 residues. Germline lookup yields CDR1 SEHNR and CDR2 FQNEAQ (reference sequence). The CDR3 DNA reads TGTGCCAGCAGCTACGGACAGGGGGCATATGGCTACACCTTC. Its protein is CASSYGQGAYGYTF.

A note on this clonotype: This may be a read error, as it is one base from a much larger clone. The conserved closing phenylalanine or tryptophan is absent in this CDR3, likely reflecting a read error. The chain has TRBV7-8 and TRBJ2-2; 9 nucleotides match TRBD2. Germline CDR1 SGHVS, CDR2 FQNEAQ. The length of the CDR3 is 18 residues. Trimming cost V 1 base and J 6 bases; bases outside gene matches: 12. The CDR3 loop is CASSLVVGLAGEAGELFS. In DNA form, the CDR3 reads TGTGCCAGCAGCTTAGTGGTCGGTTTAGCGGGAGAAGCCGGGGAGCTGTTTTCT.

This clonotype was seen ten or more times. The chain couples TRBV28 to TRBJ1-4, with 7 nucleotides matching TRBD1. This CDR3 contains 16 residues. V was clipped by 1 base and J by 8 bases; unmatched bases: 10. Germline loops: CDR1 MDHEN, CDR2 SYDVKM. CDR3 residues: CASSLYFRDSGEKLFF. The CDR3 region has the DNA TGTGCCAGCAGTTTATATTTTAGGGACAGTGGCGAAAAACTGTTTTTT.

The genes are TRBV6-5 and TRBJ1-2; D remains ambiguous. CDR3 length equals 15 residues. Trimming left V 2 bases short and J 3 bases short, with 13 bases between. Germline CDR1 MNHEY, CDR2 SVGAGI. The CDR3 here is CASSYKAGGYYGYTF. CDR3 bases: TGTGCCAGCAGTTACAAGGCGGGAGGCTACTATGGCTACACCTTC.

Many counts were recorded for this clonotype. The V call is TRBV3-1, the J call TRBJ2-5; D may be TRBD1 (5 bases). V lost 4 bases and J lost 2, with 17 bases in between. Germline CDR1 is LGHDT and CDR2 is YNNKEL (reference sequence). The CDR3 runs 16 residues. Here the CDR3 DNA reads TGTGCCAGCAGCCCTTTCAGACAGCCTAGGCAAGAGACCCAGTACTTC. Its translation: CASSPFRQPRQETQYF.

This chain links TRBV24-1 with TRBJ1-5; D is uncertain. Per germline, CDR1 KGHDR and CDR2 SFDVKD. The ends were cut back, 4 bases at V and 7 bases at J, with 16 bases in the middle. CDR3 size: 15 residues. The CDR3 DNA is TGTGCCACCAGTGAGTCCAGTTCCGACGGGCAGCCCCAGCATTTT. Translating gives CATSESSSDGQPQHF.

The chain has TRBV29-1 and TRBJ2-7; D possibly corresponds to TRBD2 (6 bases). The length of the CDR3 is 12 residues. The ends were cut back, 2 bases at V and 3 bases at J, with 8 bases in the middle. Germline CDR1 reads SQVTM; CDR2 reads ANQGSEA. The chain's CDR3 is CSVELADYEQYF. The CDR3 nucleotides read TGCAGCGTTGAATTAGCGGACTACGAGCAGTACTTC.

The sample holds many counts of this clonotype. This chain links TRBV9 with TRBJ1-4, with 7 nucleotides matching TRBD1. The CDR3 has 13 amino acids. In germline, CDR1 is SGDLS, CDR2 YYNGEE. Unmatched junction bases numbered 3, after V lost 4 bases and J lost 6 bases. CDR3 region: CASSLQGDEKLFF. The CDR3 DNA reads TGTGCCAGCAGCCTCCAGGGGGATGAAAAACTGTTTTTT.

This clonotype turned up a few times. This sequence joins TRBV6-5 and TRBJ2-5; maybe TRBD2 (5 bases). This CDR3 region has 16 residues. Germline values: CDR1 MNHEY, CDR2 SVGAGI. Deletions cut 2 bases from V and 3 bases from J, with 16 bases between. The CDR3 loop is CASSYRQLGKKETQYF. In nucleotides, the CDR3 is TGTGCCAGCAGTTACCGGCAACTAGGGAAAAAAGAGACCCAGTACTTC.

This chain joins TRBV20-1 and TRBJ2-7; TRBD2 matches 10 bases. Per the germline V gene, CDR1 is DFQATT and CDR2 is SNEGSKA (reference sequence). V was clipped by 4 bases and J by 4 bases; unmatched bases: 7. The CDR3 is made up of 14 amino acids. The CDR3 bases are TGCAGTGCTACCCGGGTAGCGGGAGGATACGAGCAGTACTTC. Protein product: CSATRVAGGYEQYF.

This clonotype was recorded a few times. This may be a read error: a much more frequent sequence differs by one nucleotide. The chain joins TRBV2 to TRBJ2-7; no clear D. The CDR3 totals 11 residues. CDR1 and CDR2 from the germline V gene are SNHLY and FYNNEI. CDR3 in amino acids: CASSNNYERYF. The CDR3 DNA sequence: TGTGCCAGCAGTAATAACTACGAGCGGTACTTC.

This clonotype was seen repeatedly, ten times or more. The chain recombines TRBV7-2 with TRBJ2-5; 8 nucleotides match TRBD2. This CDR3 region has 16 residues. The trim removed 2 bases at V and 1 base at J, leaving 6 bases unmatched. Germline CDR1 SGHTA, CDR2 FQGNSA. The CDR3 sequence: CASSLRLAGPQETQYF. CDR3 in DNA: TGTGCCAGCAGCTTACGGCTAGCGGGTCCCCAAGAGACCCAGTACTTC. The full variable domain, completed using reference TRBV7-2 and TRBJ2-5, is GAGVSQSPSNKVTEKGKDVELRCDPISGHTALYWYRQSLGQGLEFLIYFQGNSAPDKSGLPSDRFSAERTGGSVSTLTIQRTQQEDSAVYLCASSLRLAGPQETQYFGPGTRLLVL.

This clonotype was seen more than once but under ten times. Mismatch with germline at one junction end may stem from a read error. The chain uses TRBV27 and TRBJ1-4; TRBD1 is a possible D gene (6 bases). There are 18 residues in the CDR3. The germline CDR1 and CDR2 sequences are MNHEY and SMNVEV (reference sequence). The CDR3 loop is CANSLGLGTSATNEKLFF. For the CDR3, the DNA is TGTGCCAACAGTTTAGGGTTGGGGACATCTGCAACTAATGAAAAACTGTTTTTT. Together with reference TRBV27 and TRBJ1-4, the CDR3 gives the full variable domain: EAQVTQNPRYLITVTGKKLTVTCSQNMNHEYMSWYRQDPGLGLRQIYYSMNVEVTDKGDVPEGYKVSRKEKRNFPLILESPSPNQTSLYFCANSLGLGTSATNEKLFFGSGTQLSVL.

The table lists this clonotype with many counts. The chain employs TRBV7-2 and TRBJ2-5, with D unresolved. Germline V CDR1 and CDR2: SGHTA, FQGNSA. The CDR3 length is 18 residues. Trimming took off 1 base at V and 1 base at J, with 19 bases between the two ends. CDR3 nucleotides: TGTGCCAGCAGCTTAGGGGTACCGTGGAAGCTATCCCAAGAGACCCAGTACTTC. Translation gives CASSLGVPWKLSQETQYF. Variable domain in full (rest from reference TRBV7-2 and TRBJ2-5): GAGVSQSPSNKVTEKGKDVELRCDPISGHTALYWYRQSLGQGLEFLIYFQGNSAPDKSGLPSDRFSAERTGGSVSTLTIQRTQQEDSAVYLCASSLGVPWKLSQETQYFGPGTRLLVL.

This clonotype was counted many times. The CDR3 is CASSWEGPWGFSTQETQYF. CDR3 nucleotide sequence: TGTGCCAGCAGTTGGGAAGGCCCTTGGGGTTTCTCGACTCAAGAGACCCAGTACTTC. The V gene is TRBV28, the J gene TRBJ2-5; D gene unclear. The CDR3 is 19 residues long. V lost 4 bases and J lost 2, with 26 bases in between. Germline values: CDR1 MDHEN, CDR2 SYDVKM.

The CDR3 spells CASSPDLTGGGHEQYF. The CDR3 nucleotides read TGTGCCAGCTCACCCGACCTCACAGGGGGGGGACACGAGCAGTACTTC. The rearrangement joins TRBV18 to TRBJ2-7; the D gene is possibly TRBD1 (8 bases). V lost 3 bases, J lost 5 bases, and 20 bases lay in between. The CDR3 consists of 16 residues. Germline assignment: CDR1 KGHSH and CDR2 LQKENI.

This clonotype appeared many times. This chain uses TRBV6-1 with TRBJ2-2, with 11 positions matching TRBD1. With 3 bases clipped from V and 5 bases from J, the junction kept 5 bases outside the gene matches. In germline, CDR1 is MNHNS, CDR2 SASEGT. This CDR3 contains 16 residues. This chain's CDR3 is CASSDLGQGATGELFF. CDR3 coding DNA: TGTGCCAGCAGTGATTTAGGACAGGGGGCGACCGGGGAGCTGTTTTTT.

This clonotype was found many times. The rearrangement links TRBV7-2 to TRBJ2-7; D is uncertain. From germline, CDR1 is SGHTA and CDR2 FQGNSA. V lost 1 base to trimming and J lost 6 bases, with 13 bases between them. The CDR3 has 14 amino acids. The CDR3 region has the DNA TGTGCCAGCAGCTTAGTGATACAAGCGAGCGAGCAGTACTTC. Its translation is CASSLVIQASEQYF.